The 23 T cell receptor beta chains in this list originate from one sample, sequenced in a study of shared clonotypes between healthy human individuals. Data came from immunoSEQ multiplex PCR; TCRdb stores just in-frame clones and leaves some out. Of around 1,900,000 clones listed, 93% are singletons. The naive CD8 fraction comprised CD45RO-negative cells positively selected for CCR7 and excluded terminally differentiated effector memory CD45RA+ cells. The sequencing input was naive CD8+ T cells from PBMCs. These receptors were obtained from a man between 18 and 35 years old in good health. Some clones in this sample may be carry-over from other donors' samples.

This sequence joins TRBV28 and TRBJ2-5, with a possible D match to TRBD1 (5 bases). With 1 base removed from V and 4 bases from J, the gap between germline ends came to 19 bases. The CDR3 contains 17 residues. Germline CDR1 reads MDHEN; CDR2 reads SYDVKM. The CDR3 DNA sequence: TGTGCCAGCAGTTTATCCGGCGTCAGGGCTTTACGAGAGACCCAGTACTTC. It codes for CASSLSGVRALRETQYF.

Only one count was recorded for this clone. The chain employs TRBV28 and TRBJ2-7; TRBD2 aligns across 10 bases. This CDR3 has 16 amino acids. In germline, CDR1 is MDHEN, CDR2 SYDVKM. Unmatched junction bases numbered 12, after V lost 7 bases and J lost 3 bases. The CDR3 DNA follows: TGTGCCAGCACCCCCTTCCTAGCGGGAGAGGTCTACGAGCAGTACTTC. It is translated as CASTPFLAGEVYEQYF. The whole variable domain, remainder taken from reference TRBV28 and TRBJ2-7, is DVKVTQSSRYLVKRTGEKVFLECVQDMDHENMFWYRQDPGLGLRLIYFSYDVKMKEKGDIPEGYSVSREKKERFSLILESASTNQTSMYLCASTPFLAGEVYEQYFGPGTRLTVT.

CDR3 region: CASSLDRGSQIRNTEAFF. CDR3 DNA: TGTGCCAGCAGCTTGGACAGGGGCAGTCAGATTCGGAACACTGAAGCTTTCTTT. The chain joins TRBV5-4 to TRBJ1-1; 7 bases are shared with TRBD1. The V gene end was trimmed by 0 bases and the J gene end by 1 base; junction bases not matched to a gene: 12. The CDR3 contains 18 residues. Germline loops: CDR1 SGHNT, CDR2 YYREEE (reference sequence).

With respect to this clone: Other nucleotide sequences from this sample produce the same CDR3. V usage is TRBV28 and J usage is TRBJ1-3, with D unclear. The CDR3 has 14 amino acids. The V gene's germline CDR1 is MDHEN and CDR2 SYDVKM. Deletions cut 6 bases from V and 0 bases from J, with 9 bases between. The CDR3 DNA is TGTGCCAGCAGCCCCCAGCTCTCTGGAAACACCATATATTTT. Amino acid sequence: CASSPQLSGNTIYF.

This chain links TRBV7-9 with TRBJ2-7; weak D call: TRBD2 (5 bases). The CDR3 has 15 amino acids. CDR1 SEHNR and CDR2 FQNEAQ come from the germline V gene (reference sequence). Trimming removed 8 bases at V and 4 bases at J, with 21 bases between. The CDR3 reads CASQTTIGVVYEQYF. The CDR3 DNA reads TGTGCCAGCCAAACGACGATCGGGGTGGTATACGAGCAGTACTTC.

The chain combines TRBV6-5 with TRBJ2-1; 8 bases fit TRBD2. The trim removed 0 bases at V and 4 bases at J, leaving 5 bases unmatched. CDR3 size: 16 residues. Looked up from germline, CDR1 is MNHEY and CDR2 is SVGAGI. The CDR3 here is CASSYSEVAGYNEQFF. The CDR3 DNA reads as TGTGCCAGCAGTTACTCGGAAGTAGCGGGATACAATGAGCAGTTCTTC.

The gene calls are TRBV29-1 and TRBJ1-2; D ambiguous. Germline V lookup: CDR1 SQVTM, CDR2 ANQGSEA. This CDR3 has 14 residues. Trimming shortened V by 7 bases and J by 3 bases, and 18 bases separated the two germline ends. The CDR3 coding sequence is TGCAGCGCGGGCCCTACGCTTCTGGACTATGGCTACACCTTC. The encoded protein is CSAGPTLLDYGYTF. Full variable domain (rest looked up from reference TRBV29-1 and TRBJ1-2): SAVISQKPSRDICQRGTSLTIQCQVDSQVTMMFWYRQQPGQSLTLIATANQGSEATYESGFVIDKFPISRPNLTFSTLTVSNMSPEDSSIYLCSAGPTLLDYGYTFGSGTRLTVV.

This chain's CDR3 is CASTPHRENGYTF. CDR3 nucleotide sequence: TGTGCCAGTACCCCGCACAGGGAGAATGGCTACACCTTC. V is TRBV19 and J is TRBJ1-2, with a weak D call TRBD1 (6 bases). V lost 7 bases and J 6 bases, leaving 15 bases between the germline ends. The CDR3 loop spans 13 amino acids. CDR1 LNHDA and CDR2 SQIVND come from the germline V gene (reference sequence).

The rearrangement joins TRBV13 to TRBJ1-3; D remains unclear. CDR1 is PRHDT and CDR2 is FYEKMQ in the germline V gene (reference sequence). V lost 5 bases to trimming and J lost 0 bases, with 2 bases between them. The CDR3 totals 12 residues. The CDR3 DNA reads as TGTGCCAGCAGCGTCTCTGGAAACACCATATATTTT. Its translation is CASSVSGNTIYF.

CDR3 bases: TGTGCCAGCAAACCGGGCCCCGGGGGCGAGCAGTACTTC. Residues: CASKPGPGGEQYF. This chain connects TRBV6-5 to TRBJ2-7, with D perhaps matching TRBD2 (6 bases). The germline gives CDR1 MNHEY, CDR2 SVGAGI. Trimming left V 7 bases short and J 6 bases short, with 16 bases between. The CDR3 has 13 residues.

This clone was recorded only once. Here the CDR3 reads CASSQGVQGTYEQYF. The CDR3 DNA is TGCGCCAGCAGCCAAGGAGTACAGGGGACCTACGAGCAGTACTTC. The J gene is TRBJ2-7, the V gene TRBV4-1; 7 bases line up with TRBD1. In germline, CDR1 is MGHRA, CDR2 YSYEKL. CDR3 size: 15 residues. V trimming: 1 base; J trimming: 2 bases; junction bases outside the gene matches: 5.

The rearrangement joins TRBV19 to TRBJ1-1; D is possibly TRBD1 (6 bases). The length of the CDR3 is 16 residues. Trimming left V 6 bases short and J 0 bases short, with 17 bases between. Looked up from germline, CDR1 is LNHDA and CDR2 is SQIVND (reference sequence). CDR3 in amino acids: CASRPPGGRVNTEAFF. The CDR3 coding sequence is TGTGCCAGTAGGCCGCCTGGGGGCAGGGTGAACACTGAAGCTTTCTTT. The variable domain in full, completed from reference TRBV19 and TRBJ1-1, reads DGGITQSPKYLFRKEGQNVTLSCEQNLNHDAMYWYRQDPGQGLRLIYYSQIVNDFQKGDIAEGYSVSREKKESFPLTVTSAQKNPTAFYLCASRPPGGRVNTEAFFGQGTRLTVV.

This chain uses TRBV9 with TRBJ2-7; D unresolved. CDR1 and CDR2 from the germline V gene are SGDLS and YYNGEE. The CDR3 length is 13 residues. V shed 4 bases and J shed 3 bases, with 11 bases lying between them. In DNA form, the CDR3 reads TGTGCCAGCAGCTCTTATTACAGCTACGAGCAGTACTTC. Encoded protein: CASSSYYSYEQYF.

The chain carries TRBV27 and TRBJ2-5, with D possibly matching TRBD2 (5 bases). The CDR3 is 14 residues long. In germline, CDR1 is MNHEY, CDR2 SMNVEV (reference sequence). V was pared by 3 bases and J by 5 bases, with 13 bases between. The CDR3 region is CASSFNGVGETQYF. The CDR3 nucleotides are TGTGCCAGCAGTTTTAACGGGGTTGGGGAGACCCAGTACTTC.

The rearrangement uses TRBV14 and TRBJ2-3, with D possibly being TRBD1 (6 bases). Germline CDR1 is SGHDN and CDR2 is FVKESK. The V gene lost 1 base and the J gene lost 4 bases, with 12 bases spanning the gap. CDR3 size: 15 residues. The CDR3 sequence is CASSQGQGLADTQYF. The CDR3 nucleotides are TGTGCCAGCAGCCAAGGTCAGGGGTTGGCAGATACGCAGTATTTT. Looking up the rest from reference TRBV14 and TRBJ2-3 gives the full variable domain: EAGVTQFPSHSVIEKGQTVTLRCDPISGHDNLYWYRRVMGKEIKFLLHFVKESKQDESGMPNNRFLAERTGGTYSTLKVQPAELEDSGVYFCASSQGQGLADTQYFGPGTRLTVL.

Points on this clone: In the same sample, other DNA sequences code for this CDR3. The CDR3 region is CASSLTRSYNEQFF. The CDR3 bases are TGTGCCAGCAGTTTGACGCGCTCCTACAATGAGCAGTTCTTC. This rearrangement joins TRBV27 to TRBJ2-1, with D unresolved. Germline loops: CDR1 MNHEY, CDR2 SMNVEV (reference sequence). This CDR3 region has 14 residues. V was clipped by 3 bases and J by 0 bases, with 6 bases between them.

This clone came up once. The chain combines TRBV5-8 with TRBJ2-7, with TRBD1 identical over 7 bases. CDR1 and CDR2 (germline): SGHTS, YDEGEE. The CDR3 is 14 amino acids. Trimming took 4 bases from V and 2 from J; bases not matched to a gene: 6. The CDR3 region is CASSHRQGAYEQYF. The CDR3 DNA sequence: TGTGCCAGCAGCCATAGACAGGGAGCCTACGAGCAGTACTTC.

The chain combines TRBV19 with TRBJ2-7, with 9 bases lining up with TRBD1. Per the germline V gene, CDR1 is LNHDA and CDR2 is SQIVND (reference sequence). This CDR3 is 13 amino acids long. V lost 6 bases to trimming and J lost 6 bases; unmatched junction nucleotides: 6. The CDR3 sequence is CASRGTGSVEQYF. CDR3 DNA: TGTGCCAGTAGAGGGACAGGGTCCGTCGAGCAGTACTTC.

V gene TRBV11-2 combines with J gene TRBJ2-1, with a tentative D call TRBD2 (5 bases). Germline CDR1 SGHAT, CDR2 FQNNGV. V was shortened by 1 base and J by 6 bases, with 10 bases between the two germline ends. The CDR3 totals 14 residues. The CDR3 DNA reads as TGTGCCAGCAGCTTAGGGGGAGTTTTCAATGAGCAGTTCTTC. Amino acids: CASSLGGVFNEQFF.

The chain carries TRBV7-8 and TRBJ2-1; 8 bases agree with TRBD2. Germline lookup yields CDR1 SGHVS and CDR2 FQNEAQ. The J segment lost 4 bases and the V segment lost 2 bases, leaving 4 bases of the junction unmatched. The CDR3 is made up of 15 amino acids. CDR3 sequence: CASSLSAGAYNEQFF. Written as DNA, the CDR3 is TGTGCCAGCAGCTTATCAGCGGGGGCGTACAATGAGCAGTTCTTC.

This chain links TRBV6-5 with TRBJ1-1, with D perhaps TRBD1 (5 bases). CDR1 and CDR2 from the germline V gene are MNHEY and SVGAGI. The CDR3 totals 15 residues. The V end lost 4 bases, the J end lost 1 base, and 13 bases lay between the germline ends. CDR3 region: CASSFRRDPNTEAFF. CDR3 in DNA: TGTGCCAGCAGTTTCCGAAGGGACCCGAACACTGAAGCTTTCTTT.

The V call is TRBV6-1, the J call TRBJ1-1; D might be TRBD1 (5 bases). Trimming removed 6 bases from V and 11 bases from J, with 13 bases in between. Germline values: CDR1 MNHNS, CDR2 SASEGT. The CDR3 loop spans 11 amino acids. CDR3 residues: CASRAGFEAFF. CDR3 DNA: TGTGCCAGCAGAGCAGGGTTCGAGGCTTTCTTT.

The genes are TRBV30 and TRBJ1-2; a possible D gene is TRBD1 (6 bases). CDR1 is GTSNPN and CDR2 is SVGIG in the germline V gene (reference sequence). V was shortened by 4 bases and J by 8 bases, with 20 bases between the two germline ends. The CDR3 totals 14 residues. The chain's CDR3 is CAWTLLSGASGYTF. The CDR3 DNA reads TGTGCCTGGACTCTCCTCTCAGGGGCGAGCGGCTACACCTTC.